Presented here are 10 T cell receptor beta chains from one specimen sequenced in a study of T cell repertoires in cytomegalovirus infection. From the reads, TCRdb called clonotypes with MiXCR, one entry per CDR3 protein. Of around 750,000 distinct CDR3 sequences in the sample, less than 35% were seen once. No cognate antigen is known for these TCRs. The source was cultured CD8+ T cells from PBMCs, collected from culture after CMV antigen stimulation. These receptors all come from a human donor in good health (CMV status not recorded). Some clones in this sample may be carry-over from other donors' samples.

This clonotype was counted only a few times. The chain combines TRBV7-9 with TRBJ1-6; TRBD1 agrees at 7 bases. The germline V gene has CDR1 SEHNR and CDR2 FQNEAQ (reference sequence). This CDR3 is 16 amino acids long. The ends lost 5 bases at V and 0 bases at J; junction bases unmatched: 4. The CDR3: CASSVRDSSYNSPLHF. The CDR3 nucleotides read TGTGCCAGCAGCGTCCGGGACAGCTCCTATAATTCACCCCTCCACTTT.

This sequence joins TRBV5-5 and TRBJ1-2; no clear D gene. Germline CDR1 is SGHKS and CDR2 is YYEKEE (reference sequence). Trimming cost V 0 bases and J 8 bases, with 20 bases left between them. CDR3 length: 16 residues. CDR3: CASSLGFVHGEGGYTF. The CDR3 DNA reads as TGTGCCAGCAGCTTGGGTTTTGTTCACGGCGAAGGGGGCTACACCTTC.

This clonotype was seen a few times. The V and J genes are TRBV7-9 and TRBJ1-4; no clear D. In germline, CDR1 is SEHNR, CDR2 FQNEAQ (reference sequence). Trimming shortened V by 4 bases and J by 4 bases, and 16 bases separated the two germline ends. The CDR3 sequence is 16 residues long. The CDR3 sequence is CASSSEVDLRNEKLFF. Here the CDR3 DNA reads TGTGCCAGCAGCTCCGAGGTAGACCTCCGTAATGAAAAACTGTTTTTT.

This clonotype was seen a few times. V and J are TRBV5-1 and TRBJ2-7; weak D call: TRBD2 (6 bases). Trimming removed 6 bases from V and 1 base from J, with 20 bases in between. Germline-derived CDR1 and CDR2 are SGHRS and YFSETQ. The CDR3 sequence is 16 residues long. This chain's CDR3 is CASTFSVGGTSYEQYF. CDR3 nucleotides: TGCGCCAGCACCTTTTCGGTGGGGGGAACGTCCTACGAGCAGTACTTC.

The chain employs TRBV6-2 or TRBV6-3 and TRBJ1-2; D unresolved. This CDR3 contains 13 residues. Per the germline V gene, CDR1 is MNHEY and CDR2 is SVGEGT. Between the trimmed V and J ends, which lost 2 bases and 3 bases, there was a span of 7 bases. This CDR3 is CASSYPGYYGYTF. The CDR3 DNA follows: TGTGCCAGCAGTTACCCTGGGTACTATGGCTACACCTTC.

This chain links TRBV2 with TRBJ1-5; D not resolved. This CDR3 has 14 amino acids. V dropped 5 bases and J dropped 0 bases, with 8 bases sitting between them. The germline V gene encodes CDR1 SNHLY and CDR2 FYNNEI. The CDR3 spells CASSRPDSNQPQHF. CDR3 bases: TGTGCCAGCAGTAGACCCGATAGCAATCAGCCCCAGCATTTT.

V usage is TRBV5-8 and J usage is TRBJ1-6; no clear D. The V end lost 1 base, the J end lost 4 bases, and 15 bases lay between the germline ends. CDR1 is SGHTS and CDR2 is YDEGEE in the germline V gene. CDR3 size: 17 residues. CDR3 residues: CASSLQTEREYNSPLHF. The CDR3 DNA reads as TGTGCCAGCAGCTTGCAAACCGAGAGGGAATATAATTCACCCCTCCACTTT.

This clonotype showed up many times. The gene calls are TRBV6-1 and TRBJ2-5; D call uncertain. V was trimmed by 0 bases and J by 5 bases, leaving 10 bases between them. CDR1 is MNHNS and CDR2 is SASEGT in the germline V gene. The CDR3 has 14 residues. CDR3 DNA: TGTGCCAGCAGTGAAGCAAGGTTTGGGGAGACCCAGTACTTC. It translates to CASSEARFGETQYF.

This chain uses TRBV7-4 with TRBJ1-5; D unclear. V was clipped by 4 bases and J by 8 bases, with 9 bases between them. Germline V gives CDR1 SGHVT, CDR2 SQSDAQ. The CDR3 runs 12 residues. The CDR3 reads CASSSPREPQHF. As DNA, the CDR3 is TGTGCCAGCAGCTCGCCGCGAGAGCCCCAGCATTTT.

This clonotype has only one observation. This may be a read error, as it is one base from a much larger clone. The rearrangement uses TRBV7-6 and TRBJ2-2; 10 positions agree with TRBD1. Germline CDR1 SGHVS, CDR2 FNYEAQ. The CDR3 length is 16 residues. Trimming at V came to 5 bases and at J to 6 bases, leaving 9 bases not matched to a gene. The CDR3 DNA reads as TGTGCCAGCAGCACGACGGGACAGGGGCTGGCCGGGGAGCTGTTTTTT. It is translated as CASSTTGQGLAGELFF.